This record concerns one T cell receptor (beta chain) sequence. The antigen is not known. This entry is derived from a study of cytomegalovirus exposure and HLA in healthy donors. Study observations and caveats: It was likely that a cluster of highly shared sequence variants was a sequencing artifact. The authors assumed roughly uniform sequencing depth across donors for presence/absence analyses. According to the study, 150 to 200 TCR beta chains were cytomegalovirus-associated. The majority of CMV-associated TCR beta chains were reported as apparently HLA-restricted in a later analysis.

In the PCR, 60 Vbeta and 13 Jbeta primers were used. Produced via immunoSEQ multiplex PCR; TCRdb's table is partial and in-frame only. The data hold 190,000 or so clones, with about four fifths observed a single time. Per the germline V gene, CDR1 is SGHKS and CDR2 is YYEKEE (reference sequence). CDR3 length equals 13 residues. The rearrangement uses TRBV5-5 and TRBJ2-5; possibly TRBD1 for D (6 bases). The J call is doubtful: the DNA matches TRBJ2-7 better. The specimen was PBMCs. This TCR derives from a man aged 45-60 years in good health and CMV-seronegative. The CDR3 DNA reads as TGTGCCAGCAGCACGACAGGTTTTAACGAGCAGTACTTC. Translating gives CASSTTGFNEQYF.